Listed here are 5 T cell receptor beta chains from one sample, sequenced in a study of T cell responses to AZD1222 COVID-19 vaccine. Clones were sequenced by immunoSEQ multiplex PCR, and TCRdb holds only the in-frame ones, with some missing. The sample contains about 100,000 clones, roughly 87% of which appear only once. The specimen was peripheral blood, collected on day 0 of AZD1222 vaccination. The receptors derive from an adult in good health.

The chain is built from TRBV4-3 and TRBJ2-1, with 10 bases matching TRBD2. The germline V gene has CDR1 LGHNA and CDR2 YSLEER. CDR3 length: 20 residues. With V trimmed by 0 bases and J by 0 bases, 11 bases remained unmatched. In DNA, the CDR3 is TGCGCCAGCAGCCAAGAGTCTCGAGCGGGAGGGCTCTTCTCCTACAATGAGCAGTTCTTC. Protein sequence: CASSQESRAGGLFSYNEQFF.

The J gene is TRBJ1-3, the V gene TRBV6-5; possible D gene TRBD1, 6 bases. The CDR3 loop spans 14 amino acids. Germline lookup yields CDR1 MNHEY and CDR2 SVGAGI. V lost 5 bases and J lost 0, with 8 bases in between. The CDR3 is CASSRGGSGNTIYF. CDR3 nucleotides: TGTGCCAGCAGTAGGGGGGGCTCTGGAAACACCATATATTTT.

The V gene is TRBV7-3, the J gene TRBJ2-1, with 14 bases matching TRBD2. The CDR3 consists of 15 residues. The V gene end was trimmed by 3 bases and the J gene end by 6 bases; junction bases not matched to a gene: 1. Germline V gives CDR1 SGHTA, CDR2 FQGTGA. The CDR3 DNA reads TGTGCCAGCAGCTTGGGGACTAGCGGGAGCAATGAGCAGTTCTTC. It translates to CASSLGTSGSNEQFF.

J is TRBJ1-6 and V is TRBV7-2; 9 bases line up with TRBD1. The junction had 7 bases not matched to a gene; V was cut back by 6 bases and J by 7 bases. CDR3 length: 15 amino acids. In germline, CDR1 is SGHTA, CDR2 FQGNSA. The CDR3 sequence: CASRAGTGSNSPLHF. In nucleotides, the CDR3 is TGTGCCAGCAGGGCCGGGACAGGGAGCAATTCACCCCTCCACTTT.

The chain recombines TRBV28 with TRBJ2-3, with D unclear. The germline V and J ends were trimmed by 6 bases and 9 bases, with 10 bases remaining between them. This CDR3 has 11 amino acids. Germline assignment: CDR1 MDHEN and CDR2 SYDVKM. CDR3: CASSLFDTQYF. The CDR3, as DNA: TGTGCCAGCAGCCTTTTCGACACGCAGTATTTT.